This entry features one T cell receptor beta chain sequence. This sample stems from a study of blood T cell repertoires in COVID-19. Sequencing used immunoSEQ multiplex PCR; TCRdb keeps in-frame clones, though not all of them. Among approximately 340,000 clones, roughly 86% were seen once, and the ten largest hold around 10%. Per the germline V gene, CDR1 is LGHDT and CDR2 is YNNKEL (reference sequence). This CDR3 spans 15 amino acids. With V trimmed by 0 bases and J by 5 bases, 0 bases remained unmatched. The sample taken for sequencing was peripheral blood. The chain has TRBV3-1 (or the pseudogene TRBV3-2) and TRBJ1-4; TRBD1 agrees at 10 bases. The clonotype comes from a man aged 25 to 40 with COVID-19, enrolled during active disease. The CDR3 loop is CASSQEGQGNEKLFF. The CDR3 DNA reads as TGTGCCAGCAGCCAAGAGGGACAGGGGAATGAAAAACTGTTTTTT.